This TCR beta chain is drawn from a study of Ad26.COV2.S vaccination and SARS-CoV-2 variants. Produced via immunoSEQ multiplex PCR; TCRdb's table is partial and in-frame only. The profile shows fewer than 150,000 clones, 86% of them singletons. The study, taken as a whole, reports: Vaccine recipients showed a spike-specific TCR breadth that was higher than in placebo recipients. Non-spike TCR breadth showed similarity between vaccine and placebo recipients.

This CDR3 is 13 amino acids long. Germline V gene data show CDR1 as LNHDA and CDR2 as SQIVND (reference sequence). The ends lost 5 bases at V and 3 bases at J; junction bases unmatched: 0. With regard to this clone: As yet, its antigen is unknown.

This receptor was obtained from a human donor who had recovered from COVID-19. The chain couples TRBV19 to TRBJ2-5; 10 nucleotides align to TRBD2. This material consisted of peripheral blood, taken after recovery from COVID-19. DNA of the CDR3: TGTGCCAGTAGTGGACTAGCGGAAGAGACCCAGTACTTC. Amino acid sequence: CASSGLAEETQYF.